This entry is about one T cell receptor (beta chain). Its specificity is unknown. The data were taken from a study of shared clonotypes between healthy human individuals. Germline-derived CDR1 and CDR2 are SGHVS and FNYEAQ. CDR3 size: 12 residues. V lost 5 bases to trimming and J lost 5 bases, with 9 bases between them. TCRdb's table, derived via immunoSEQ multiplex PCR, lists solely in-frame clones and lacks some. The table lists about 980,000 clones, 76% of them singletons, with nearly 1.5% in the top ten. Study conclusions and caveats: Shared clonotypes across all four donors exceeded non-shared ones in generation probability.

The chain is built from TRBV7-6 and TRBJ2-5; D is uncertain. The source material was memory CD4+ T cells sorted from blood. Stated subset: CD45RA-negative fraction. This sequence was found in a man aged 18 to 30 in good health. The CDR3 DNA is TGTGCCAGCAGCCCCCAAAGGGAGACCCAGTACTTC. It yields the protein CASSPQRETQYF.